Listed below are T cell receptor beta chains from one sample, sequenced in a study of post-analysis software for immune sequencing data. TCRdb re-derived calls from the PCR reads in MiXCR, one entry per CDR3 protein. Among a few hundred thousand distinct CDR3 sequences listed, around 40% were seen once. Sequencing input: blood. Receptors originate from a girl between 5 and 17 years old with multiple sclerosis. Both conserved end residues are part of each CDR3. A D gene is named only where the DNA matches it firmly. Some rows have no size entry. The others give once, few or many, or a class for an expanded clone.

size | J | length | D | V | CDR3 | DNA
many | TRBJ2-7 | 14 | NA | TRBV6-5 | CASSYSLAWGEQYF | TGTGCCAGCAGTTACTCTCTTGCGTGGGGCGAGCAGTACTTC
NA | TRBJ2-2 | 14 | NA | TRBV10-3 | CAIKRTVNTGELFF | TGTGCCATTAAGAGGACGGTGAACACCGGGGAGCTGTTTTTT
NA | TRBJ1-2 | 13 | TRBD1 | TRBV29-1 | CSVSLQGAHGYTF | TGCAGCGTATCCCTGCAGGGGGCTCATGGCTACACCTTC
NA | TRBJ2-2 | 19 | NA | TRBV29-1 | CSVEARTATLLPNTGELFF | TGCAGCGTTGAAGCCAGGACAGCTACCCTCCTACCGAACACCGGGGAGCTGTTTTTT
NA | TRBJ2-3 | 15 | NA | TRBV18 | CASSPAVLSTDTQYF | TGTGCCAGCTCACCGGCGGTACTTAGCACAGATACGCAGTATTTT
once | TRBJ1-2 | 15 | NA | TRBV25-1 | CASQGGSLLPWGYTF | TGTGCCAGCCAAGGTGGGTCCCTGCTTCCGTGGGGCTACACCTTC
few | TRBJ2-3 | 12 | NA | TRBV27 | CASTSRTDTQYF | TGTGCCAGCACCAGCCGCACAGATACGCAGTATTTT
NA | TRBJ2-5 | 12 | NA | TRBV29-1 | CSVSTDQETQYF | TGCAGCGTTAGTACAGATCAAGAGACCCAGTACTTC
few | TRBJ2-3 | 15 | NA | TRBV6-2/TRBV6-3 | CASSYRQESTDTQYF | TGTGCCAGCAGTTACAGGCAGGAGAGCACAGATACGCAGTATTTT
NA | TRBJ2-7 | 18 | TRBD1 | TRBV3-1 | CASSQDDPWGQESGEQYF | TGTGCCAGCAGCCAAGATGACCCCTGGGGACAGGAATCGGGCGAGCAGTACTTC
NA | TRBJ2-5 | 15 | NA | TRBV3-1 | CVSSQARQDQETQYF | TGTGTCAGCAGCCAAGCCCGACAGGACCAAGAGACCCAGTACTTC
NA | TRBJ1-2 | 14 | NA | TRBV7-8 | CASSLRTGWNGYTF | TGTGCCAGCAGCTTACGCACAGGGTGGAATGGCTACACCTTC
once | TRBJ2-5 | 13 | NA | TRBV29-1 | CSVEHQREETQYF | TGCAGCGTTGAACATCAGCGGGAAGAGACCCAGTACTTC
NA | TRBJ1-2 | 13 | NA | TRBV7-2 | CANSLLDIYGYTF | TGTGCCAACAGCTTACTAGACATCTATGGCTACACCTTC
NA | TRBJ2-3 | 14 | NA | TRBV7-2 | CASNRDGTTGTQYF | TGTGCCAGCAACCGGGACGGAACCACAGGTACGCAGTATTTT
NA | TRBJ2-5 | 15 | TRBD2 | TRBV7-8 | CASSLGTSGRETQYF | TGTGCCAGCAGCTTAGGGACTAGCGGGAGAGAGACCCAGTACTTC
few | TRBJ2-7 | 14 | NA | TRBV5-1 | CASSTDSSSYEQYF | TGCGCCAGCAGCACCGACAGCAGCTCCTACGAGCAGTACTTC
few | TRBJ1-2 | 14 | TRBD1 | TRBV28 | CASSLTQGPNGYTF | TGTGCCAGCAGTTTAACACAGGGGCCGAATGGCTACACCTTC
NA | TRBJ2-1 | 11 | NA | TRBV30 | CAWSGGNEQFF | TGTGCCTGGAGTGGGGGAAATGAGCAGTTCTTC
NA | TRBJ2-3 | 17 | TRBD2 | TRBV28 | CASSSPGLAGVRDAQYF | TGTGCCAGCAGTTCCCCGGGACTAGCGGGAGTTAGGGATGCGCAGTATTTT
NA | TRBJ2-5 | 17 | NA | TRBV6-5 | CASSSRGGSPDQETQYF | TGTGCCAGCAGTTCCAGAGGCGGTAGCCCTGACCAAGAGACCCAGTACTTC
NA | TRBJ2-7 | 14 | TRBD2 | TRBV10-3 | CAISGRREAVEQYF | TGTGCCATCAGTGGTAGGCGGGAGGCAGTCGAGCAGTACTTC
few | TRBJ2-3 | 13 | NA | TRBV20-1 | CSARRPLTDTQYF | TGCAGTGCTAGGCGGCCCCTCACAGATACGCAGTATTTT
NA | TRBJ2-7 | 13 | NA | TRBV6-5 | CASSSPGGYEQYF | TGTGCCAGCAGTTCCCCAGGGGGGTACGAGCAGTACTTC
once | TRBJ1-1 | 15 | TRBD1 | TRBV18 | CASSLGAGGTSEAFF | TGTGCCAGCTCACTCGGGGCAGGGGGAACTTCTGAAGCTTTCTTT
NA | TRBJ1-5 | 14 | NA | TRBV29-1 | CSVTDSYSNQPRHF | TGCAGCGTAACGGACAGCTATAGCAATCAGCCCCGGCATTTT
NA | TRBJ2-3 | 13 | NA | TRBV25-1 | CASSTGRGDTQYF | TGTGCCAGCAGCACGGGCCGTGGGGATACGCAGTATTTT
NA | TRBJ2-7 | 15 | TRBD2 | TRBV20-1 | CSARSYSGSLYEQYF | TGCAGTGCTAGATCCTATAGCGGGAGTCTCTACGAGCAGTACTTC
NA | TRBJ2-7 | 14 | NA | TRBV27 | CASSLSRASYEQYF | TGTGCCAGCAGTTTATCCAGGGCCAGCTACGAGCAGTACTTC
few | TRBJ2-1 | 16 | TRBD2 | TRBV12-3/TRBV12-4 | CASSLAGLAGNNEQFF | TGTGCCAGCAGTTTAGCCGGACTAGCGGGGAACAATGAGCAGTTCTTC
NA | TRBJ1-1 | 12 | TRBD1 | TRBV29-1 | CSAGQVSTEAFF | TGCAGCGCCGGACAGGTTTCCACTGAAGCTTTCTTT
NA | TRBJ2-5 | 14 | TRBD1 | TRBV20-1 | CSATTPGQGQEQYF | TGCAGTGCTACTACTCCGGGACAGGGGCAAGAGCAGTACTTC
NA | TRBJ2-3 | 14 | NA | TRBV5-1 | CASMATRNADTQYF | TGCGCCAGCATGGCCACTAGAAACGCAGATACGCAGTATTTT
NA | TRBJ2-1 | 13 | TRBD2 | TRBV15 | CATSRVAGAEQFF | TGTGCCACCAGCAGAGTGGCGGGAGCTGAGCAGTTCTTC
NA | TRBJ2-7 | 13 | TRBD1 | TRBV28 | CATQEGQENEQYF | TGTGCCACCCAGGAGGGACAGGAGAACGAGCAGTACTTC
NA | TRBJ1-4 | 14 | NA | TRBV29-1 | CSARRGGTGEKLFF | TGCAGCGCCAGAAGGGGAGGGACTGGGGAAAAACTGTTTTTT
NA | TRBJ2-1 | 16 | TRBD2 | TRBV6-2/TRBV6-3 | CASSYRSGSSYNEQFF | TGTGCCAGCAGTTACCGGAGCGGGAGCTCCTACAATGAGCAGTTCTTC
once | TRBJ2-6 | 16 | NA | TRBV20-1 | CSARGAVSSGANVLTF | TGCAGTGCTAGGGGAGCGGTAAGCTCTGGGGCCAACGTCCTGACTTTC
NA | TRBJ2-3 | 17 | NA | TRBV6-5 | CASSSLKTGKSTDTQYF | TGTGCCAGCAGTTCTCTAAAAACAGGGAAAAGCACAGATACGCAGTATTTT
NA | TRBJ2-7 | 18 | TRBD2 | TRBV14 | CASSQVRFSGRSGHEQYF | TGTGCCAGCAGCCAAGTAAGGTTCAGCGGGAGGTCCGGGCACGAGCAGTACTTC